This TCR beta chain comes out of a study of identifying expanded T cells in peripheral blood. General observations from the study: Differentially abundant clones: about 1.2 between replicates, about 15 at roughly 15 days, 19 to 20 at four. Across healthy donors, higher total template counts meant significantly greater approximately 2-week count variance.

This clone was counted a few times. Antigen specificity is unknown. During the collection period, no donor immune events like infections were recorded. Repertoires were generated with immunoSEQ multiplex PCR, while TCRdb's copy carries only in-frame clones and drops some. The sample consists of 100,000 to 150,000 clones, more than 75% of them appearing once. This TCR came from a person between 18 and 69 years old in good health. Sequencing used blood.

The CDR3 is CAIRTGQGYGYTF. In DNA, the CDR3 is TGTGCCATCAGAACGGGACAGGGCTATGGCTACACCTTC. V and J are TRBV10-3 and TRBJ1-2; 9 bases align to TRBD1. Germline loops: CDR1 ENHRY, CDR2 SYGVKD. CDR3 size: 13 residues. The ends lost 6 bases at V and 4 bases at J; junction bases unmatched: 3.